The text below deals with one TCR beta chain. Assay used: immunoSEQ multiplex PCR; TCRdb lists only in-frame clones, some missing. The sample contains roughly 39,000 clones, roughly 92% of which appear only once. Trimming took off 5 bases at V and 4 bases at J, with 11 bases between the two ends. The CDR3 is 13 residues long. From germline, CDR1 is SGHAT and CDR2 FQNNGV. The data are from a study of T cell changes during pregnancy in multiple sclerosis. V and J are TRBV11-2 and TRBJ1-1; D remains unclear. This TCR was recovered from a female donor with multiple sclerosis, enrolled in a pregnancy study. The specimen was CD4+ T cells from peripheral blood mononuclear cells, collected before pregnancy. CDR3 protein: CASSDGEGTEAFF. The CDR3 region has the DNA TGTGCCAGCAGCGATGGAGAAGGCACTGAAGCTTTCTTT.